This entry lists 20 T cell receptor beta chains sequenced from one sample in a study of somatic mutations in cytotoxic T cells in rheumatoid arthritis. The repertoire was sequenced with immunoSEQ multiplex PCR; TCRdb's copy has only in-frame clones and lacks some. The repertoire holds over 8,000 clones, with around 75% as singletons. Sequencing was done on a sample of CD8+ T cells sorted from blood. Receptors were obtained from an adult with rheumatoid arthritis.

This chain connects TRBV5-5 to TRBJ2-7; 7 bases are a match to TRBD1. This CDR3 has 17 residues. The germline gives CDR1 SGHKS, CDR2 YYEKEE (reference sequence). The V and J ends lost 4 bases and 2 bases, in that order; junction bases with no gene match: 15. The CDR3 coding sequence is TGTGCCAGCAGCCCCGGGCGCATGGACAGGCCGGCCTACGAGCAGTACTTC. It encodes CASSPGRMDRPAYEQYF.

In DNA form, the CDR3 reads TGTGCCAGCAGCTTGGATGCCCCAGGGTTAGGAGGGGAGACCCAGTACTTC. Translation: CASSLDAPGLGGETQYF. The chain recombines TRBV5-8 with TRBJ2-5; D is possibly TRBD2 (6 bases). The CDR3 is made up of 17 amino acids. Germline V gene sequence: CDR1 SGHTS, CDR2 YDEGEE. Trimming removed 0 bases at V and 5 bases at J, with 20 bases between.

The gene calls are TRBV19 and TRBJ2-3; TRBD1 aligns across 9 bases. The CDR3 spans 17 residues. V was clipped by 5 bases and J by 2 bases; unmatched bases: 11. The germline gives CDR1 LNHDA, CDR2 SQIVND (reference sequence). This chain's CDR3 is CASSHWGQGRDTDTQYF. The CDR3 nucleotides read TGTGCCAGTAGTCACTGGGGACAGGGAAGGGACACAGATACGCAGTATTTT.

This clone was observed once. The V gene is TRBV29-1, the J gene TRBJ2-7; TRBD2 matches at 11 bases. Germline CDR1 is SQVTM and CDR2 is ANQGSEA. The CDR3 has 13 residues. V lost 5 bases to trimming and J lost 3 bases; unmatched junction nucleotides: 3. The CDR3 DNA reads TGCAGCGTTACGACTAGCGGGGACTACGAGCAGTACTTC. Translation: CSVTTSGDYEQYF.

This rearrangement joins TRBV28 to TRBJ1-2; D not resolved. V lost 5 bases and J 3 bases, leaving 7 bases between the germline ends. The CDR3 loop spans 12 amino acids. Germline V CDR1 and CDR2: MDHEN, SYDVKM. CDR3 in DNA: TGTGCCAGCAGTCGTCGAGACTATGGCTACACCTTC. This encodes CASSRRDYGYTF.

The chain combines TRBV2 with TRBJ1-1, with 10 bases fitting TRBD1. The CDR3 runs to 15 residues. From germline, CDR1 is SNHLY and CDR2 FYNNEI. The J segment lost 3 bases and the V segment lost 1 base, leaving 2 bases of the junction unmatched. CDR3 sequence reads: CASSEEDRGDTEAFF. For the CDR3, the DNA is TGTGCCAGCAGTGAAGAGGACAGGGGGGACACTGAAGCTTTCTTT.

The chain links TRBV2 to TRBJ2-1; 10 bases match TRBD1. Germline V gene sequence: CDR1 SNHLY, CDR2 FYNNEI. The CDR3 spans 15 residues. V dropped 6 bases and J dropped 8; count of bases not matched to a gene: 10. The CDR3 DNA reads TGTGCCAGCAGACCCGGGACAGGGGCCTTGCATGAGCAGTTCTTC. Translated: CASRPGTGALHEQFF. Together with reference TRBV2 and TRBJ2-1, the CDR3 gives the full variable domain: EPEVTQTPSHQVTQMGQEVILRCVPISNHLYFYWYRQILGQKVEFLVSFYNNEISEKSEIFDDQFSVERPDGSNFTLKIRSTKLEDSAMYFCASRPGTGALHEQFFGPGTRLTVL.

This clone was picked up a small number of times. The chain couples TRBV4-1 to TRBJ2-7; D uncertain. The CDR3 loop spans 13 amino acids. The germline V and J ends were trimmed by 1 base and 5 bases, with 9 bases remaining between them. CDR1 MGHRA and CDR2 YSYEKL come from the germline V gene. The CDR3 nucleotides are TGCGCCAGCAGCCAAGTCTTGGTCGACGAGCAGTACTTC. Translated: CASSQVLVDEQYF.

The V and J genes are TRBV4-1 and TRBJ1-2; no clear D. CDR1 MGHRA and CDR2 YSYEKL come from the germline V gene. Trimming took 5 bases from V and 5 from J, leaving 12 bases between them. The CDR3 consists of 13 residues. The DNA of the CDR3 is TGCGCCAGCAGCTTCCAGGTTACGTATGGCTACACCTTC. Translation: CASSFQVTYGYTF.

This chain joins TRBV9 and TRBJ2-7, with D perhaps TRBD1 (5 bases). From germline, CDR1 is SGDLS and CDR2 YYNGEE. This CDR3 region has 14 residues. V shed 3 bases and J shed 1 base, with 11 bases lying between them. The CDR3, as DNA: TGTGCCAGCAGCGCCGAAGGGGAATCCTACGAGCAGTACTTC. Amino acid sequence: CASSAEGESYEQYF.

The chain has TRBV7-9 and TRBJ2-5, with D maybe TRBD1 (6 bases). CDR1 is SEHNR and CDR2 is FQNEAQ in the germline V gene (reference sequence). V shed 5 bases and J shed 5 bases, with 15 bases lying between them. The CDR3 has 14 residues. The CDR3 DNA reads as TGTGCCAGCAGCCTCCACAGGGACCGGGAGACCCAGTACTTC. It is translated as CASSLHRDRETQYF. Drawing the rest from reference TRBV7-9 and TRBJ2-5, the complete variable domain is DTGVSQNPRHKITKRGQNVTFRCDPISEHNRLYWYRQTLGQGPEFLTYFQNEAQLEKSRLLSDRFSAERPKGSFSTLEIQRTEQGDSAMYLCASSLHRDRETQYFGPGTRLLVL.

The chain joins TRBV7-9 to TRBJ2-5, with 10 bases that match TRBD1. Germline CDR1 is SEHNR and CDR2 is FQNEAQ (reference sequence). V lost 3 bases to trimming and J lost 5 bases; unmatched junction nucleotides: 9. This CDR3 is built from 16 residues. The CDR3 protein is CASSFYFGQGGETQYF. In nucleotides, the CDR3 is TGTGCCAGCAGCTTCTACTTCGGACAGGGGGGGGAGACCCAGTACTTC.

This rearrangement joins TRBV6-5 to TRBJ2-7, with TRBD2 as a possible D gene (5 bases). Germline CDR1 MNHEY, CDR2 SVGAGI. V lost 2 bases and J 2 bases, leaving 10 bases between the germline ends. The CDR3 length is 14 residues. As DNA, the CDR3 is TGTGCCAGCAGTTACGAGGGCAGCACCTACGAGCAGTACTTC. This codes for CASSYEGSTYEQYF.

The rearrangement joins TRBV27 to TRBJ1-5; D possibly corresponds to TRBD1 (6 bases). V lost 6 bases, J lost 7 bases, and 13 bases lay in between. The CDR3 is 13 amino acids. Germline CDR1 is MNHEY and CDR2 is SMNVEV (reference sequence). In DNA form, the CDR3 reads TGTGCCAGCAGGGGAGGGGGGGGGCAGCCCCAGCATTTT. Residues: CASRGGGGQPQHF.

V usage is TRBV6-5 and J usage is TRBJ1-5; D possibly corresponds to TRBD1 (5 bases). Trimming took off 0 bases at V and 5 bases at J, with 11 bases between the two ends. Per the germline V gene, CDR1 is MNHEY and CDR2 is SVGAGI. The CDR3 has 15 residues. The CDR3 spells CASSYSPRGDQPQHF. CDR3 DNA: TGTGCCAGCAGTTACTCGCCAAGGGGCGATCAGCCCCAGCATTTT.

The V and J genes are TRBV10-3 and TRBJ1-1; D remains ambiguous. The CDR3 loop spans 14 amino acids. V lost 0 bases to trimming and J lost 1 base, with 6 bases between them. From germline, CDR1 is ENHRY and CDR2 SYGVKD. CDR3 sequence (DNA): TGTGCCATCAGTGAGTCGACCGGGAACACTGAAGCTTTCTTT. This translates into CAISESTGNTEAFF.

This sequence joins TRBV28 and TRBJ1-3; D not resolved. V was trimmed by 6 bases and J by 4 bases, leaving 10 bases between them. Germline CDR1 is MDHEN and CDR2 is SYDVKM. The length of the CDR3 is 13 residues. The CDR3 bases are TGTGCCAGCAGCTTCGCTGAAGGAAACACCATATATTTT. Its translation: CASSFAEGNTIYF.

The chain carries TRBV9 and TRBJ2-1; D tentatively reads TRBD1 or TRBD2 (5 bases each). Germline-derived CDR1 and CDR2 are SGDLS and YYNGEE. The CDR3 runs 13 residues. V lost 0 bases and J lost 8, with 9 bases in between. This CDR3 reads CASSVEGSHEQFF. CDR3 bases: TGTGCCAGCAGCGTAGAGGGGAGCCATGAGCAGTTCTTC. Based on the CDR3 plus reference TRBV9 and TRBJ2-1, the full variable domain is DSGVTQTPKHLITATGQRVTLRCSPRSGDLSVYWYQQSLDQGLQFLIQYYNGEERAKGNILERFSAQQFPDLHSELNLSSLELGDSALYFCASSVEGSHEQFFGPGTRLTVL.

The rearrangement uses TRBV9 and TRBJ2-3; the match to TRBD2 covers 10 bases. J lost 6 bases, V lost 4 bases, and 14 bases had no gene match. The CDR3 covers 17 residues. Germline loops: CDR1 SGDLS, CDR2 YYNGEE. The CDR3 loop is CASSPGLERGGADTQYF. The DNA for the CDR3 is TGTGCCAGCAGCCCCGGGTTGGAGCGGGGGGGAGCTGATACGCAGTATTTT.

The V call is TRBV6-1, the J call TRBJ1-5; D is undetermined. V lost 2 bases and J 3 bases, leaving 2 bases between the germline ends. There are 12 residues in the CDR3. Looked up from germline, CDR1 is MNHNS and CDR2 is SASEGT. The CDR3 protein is CASSEINQPQHF. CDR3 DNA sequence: TGTGCCAGCAGTGAAATCAATCAGCCCCAGCATTTT.